This note documents a single TCR beta chain sequence. Other DNA sequences in this specimen translate into the identical CDR3. This CDR3 has 19 residues. In germline, CDR1 is KGHSH, CDR2 LQKENI. After removal of 3 bases from V and 0 bases from J, the junction contained 12 bases not matched to a gene. This record comes from a study of cytomegalovirus exposure and HLA in healthy donors. Primers: 60 Vbeta forward and 13 Jbeta reverse. The protocol was immunoSEQ multiplex PCR, while the TCRdb copy is restricted to in-frame clones and leaves out a portion. The sample totals about 70,000 clones; its top ten clones hold 2.4%.

This TCR was sampled from a female donor in good health and CMV-seropositive. The rearrangement links TRBV18 to TRBJ1-1; TRBD1 aligns across 11 bases. The sequenced sample consisted of PBMCs. DNA for the CDR3: TGTGCCAGCTCACCCCTCGAAGGGACAGGGGGAGGAATGAACACTGAAGCTTTCTTT. It is translated as CASSPLEGTGGGMNTEAFF.